A selection of T cell receptor beta chains follows, all from one sample in a study of cytomegalovirus exposure and HLA in healthy donors. Clones were read by immunoSEQ multiplex PCR, and TCRdb kept only the in-frame ones, dropping some. The repertoire holds around 71,000 clones, with approximately 70% as singletons. Specimen: PBMCs. The receptor set was obtained from a male donor in good health and CMV-seropositive. Each CDR3 is given with its conserved first and last residue.

TRBV13,CIPVFLSGVRSYEQYF
TRBV9,CASSASGGAYNEQFF
TRBV1,CTSSQGRLGGDDEQFF
TRBV7-9,CASSLGQGPYNEQFF
TRBV5-1,CASSMGETGNTIYF
TRBV2,CAASNGSLAGGSYNEQFF
TRBV11-2,CASSFQGLAGDHEQYF
TRBV6-5,CATKVDRVDTEAFF
TRBV5-4,CASQGLAGPDTQYF
TRBV6-6,CASSYEYVHTGELFF
TRBV5-1,CASSLAGNYNEQFF
TRBV6-6,CASSYSKQGNTIYF
TRBV4-1,CASSQVGSGRGTDTQYF
TRBV14,CASSQEGSSYNSPLHF
TRBV10-3,CAISGPPGRRGNEKLFF
TRBV27,CASSATGVGYEQYF
TRBV6-5,CASSPGQHNSPLHF
TRBV7-9,CASSLVGTGPRKLFF
TRBV11-2,CASSFIDTQYF
TRBV6-1,CASGLAGAYEQYF
TRBV5-6,CASSLEVVAGTTDTQYF
TRBV7-2,CASSPGRGSVNSPLHF
TRBV5-1,CASSRDRDAGNTIYF
TRBV18,CASSGTGGHEQFF
TRBV29-1,CSVAGSGRSTYEQYF
TRBV5-4,CASSSEAGFVTEAFF
TRBV5-1,CASSLVEVNTEAFF
TRBV6-5,CASSTGFEVAEAFF
TRBV5-6,CASSLFQGAPSGMETQYF